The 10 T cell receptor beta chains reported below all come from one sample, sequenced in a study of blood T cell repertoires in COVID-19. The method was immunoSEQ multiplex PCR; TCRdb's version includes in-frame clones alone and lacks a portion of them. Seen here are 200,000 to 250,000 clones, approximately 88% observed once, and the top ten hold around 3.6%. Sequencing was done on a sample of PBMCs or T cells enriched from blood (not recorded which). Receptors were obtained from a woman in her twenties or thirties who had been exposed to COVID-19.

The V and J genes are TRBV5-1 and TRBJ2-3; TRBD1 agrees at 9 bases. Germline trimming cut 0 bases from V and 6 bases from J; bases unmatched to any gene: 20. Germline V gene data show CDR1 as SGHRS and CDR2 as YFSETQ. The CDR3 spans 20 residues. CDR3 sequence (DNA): TGCGCCAGCAGCTTGGGGGGACAGGGTGTTACGCGGGAGAGTAAGGATACGCAGTATTTT. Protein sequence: CASSLGGQGVTRESKDTQYF. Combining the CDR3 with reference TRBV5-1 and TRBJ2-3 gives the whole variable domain KAGVTQTPRYLIKTRGQQVTLSCSPISGHRSVSWYQQTPGQGLQFLFEYFSETQRNKGNFPGRFSGRQFSNSRSEMNVSTLELGDSALYLCASSLGGQGVTRESKDTQYFGPGTRLTVL.

The CDR3 region is CSASRGPNQPQHF. Here the CDR3 DNA reads TGCAGCGCCTCGAGAGGGCCCAATCAGCCCCAGCATTTT. The chain uses TRBV29-1 and TRBJ1-5; D ambiguous. The CDR3 sequence is 13 residues long. V gave up 7 bases and J gave up 3 bases, with 13 bases separating them. The germline V gene has CDR1 SQVTM and CDR2 ANQGSEA.

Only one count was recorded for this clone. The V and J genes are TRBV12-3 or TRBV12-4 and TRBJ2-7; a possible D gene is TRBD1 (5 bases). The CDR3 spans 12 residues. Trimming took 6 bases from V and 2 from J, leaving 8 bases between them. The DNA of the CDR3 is TGTGCCAGCAGCCTAGGGGCCTACGAGCAGTACTTC. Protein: CASSLGAYEQYF.

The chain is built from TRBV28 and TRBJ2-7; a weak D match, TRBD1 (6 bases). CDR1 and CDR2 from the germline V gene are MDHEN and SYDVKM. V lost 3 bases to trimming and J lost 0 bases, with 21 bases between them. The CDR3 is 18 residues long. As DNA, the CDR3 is TGTGCCAGCAGTTTTTCCCGTATCGGACAGCCCACCTCCTACGAGCAGTACTTC. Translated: CASSFSRIGQPTSYEQYF. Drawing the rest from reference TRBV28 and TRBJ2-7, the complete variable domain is DVKVTQSSRYLVKRTGEKVFLECVQDMDHENMFWYRQDPGLGLRLIYFSYDVKMKEKGDIPEGYSVSREKKERFSLILESASTNQTSMYLCASSFSRIGQPTSYEQYFGPGTRLTVT.

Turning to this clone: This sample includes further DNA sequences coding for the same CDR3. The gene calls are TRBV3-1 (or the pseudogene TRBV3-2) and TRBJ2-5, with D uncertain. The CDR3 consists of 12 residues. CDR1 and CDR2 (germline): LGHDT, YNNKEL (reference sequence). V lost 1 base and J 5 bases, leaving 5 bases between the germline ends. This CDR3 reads CASSQASETQYF. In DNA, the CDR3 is TGTGCCAGCAGCCAAGCCTCGGAGACCCAGTACTTC.

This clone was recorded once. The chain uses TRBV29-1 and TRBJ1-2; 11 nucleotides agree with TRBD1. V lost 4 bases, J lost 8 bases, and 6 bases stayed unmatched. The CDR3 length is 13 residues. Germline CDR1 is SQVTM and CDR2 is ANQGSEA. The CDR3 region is CSVVGQGADGYTF. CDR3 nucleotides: TGCAGCGTTGTAGGACAGGGGGCTGACGGCTACACCTTC. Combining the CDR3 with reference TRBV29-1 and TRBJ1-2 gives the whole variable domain SAVISQKPSRDICQRGTSLTIQCQVDSQVTMMFWYRQQPGQSLTLIATANQGSEATYESGFVIDKFPISRPNLTFSTLTVSNMSPEDSSIYLCSVVGQGADGYTFGSGTRLTVV.

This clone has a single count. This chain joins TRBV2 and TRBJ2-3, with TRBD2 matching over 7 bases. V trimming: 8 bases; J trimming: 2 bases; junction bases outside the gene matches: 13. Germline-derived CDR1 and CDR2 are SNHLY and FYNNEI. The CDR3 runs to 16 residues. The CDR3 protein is CASGSGLGWDTDTQYF. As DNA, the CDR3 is TGTGCCAGCGGTAGCGGGTTAGGGTGGGACACAGATACGCAGTATTTT.

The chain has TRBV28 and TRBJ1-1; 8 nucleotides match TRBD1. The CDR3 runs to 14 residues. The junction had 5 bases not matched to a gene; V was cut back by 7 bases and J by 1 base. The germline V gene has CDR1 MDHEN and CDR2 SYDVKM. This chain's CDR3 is CASKEGTGNTEAFF. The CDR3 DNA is TGTGCCAGCAAAGAGGGGACAGGGAACACTGAAGCTTTCTTT.

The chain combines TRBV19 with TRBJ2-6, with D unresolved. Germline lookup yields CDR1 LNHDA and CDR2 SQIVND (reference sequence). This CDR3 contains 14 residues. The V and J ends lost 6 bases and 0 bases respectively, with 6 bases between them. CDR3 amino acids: CASSPSSGANVLTF. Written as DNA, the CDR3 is TGTGCCAGTAGCCCCAGCTCTGGGGCCAACGTCCTGACTTTC. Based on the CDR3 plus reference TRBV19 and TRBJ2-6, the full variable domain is DGGITQSPKYLFRKEGQNVTLSCEQNLNHDAMYWYRQDPGQGLRLIYYSQIVNDFQKGDIAEGYSVSREKKESFPLTVTSAQKNPTAFYLCASSPSSGANVLTFGAGSRLTVL.

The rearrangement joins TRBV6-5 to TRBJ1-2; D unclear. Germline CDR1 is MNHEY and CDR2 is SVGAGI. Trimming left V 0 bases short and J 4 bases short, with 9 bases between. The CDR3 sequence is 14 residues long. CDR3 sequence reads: CASSYSFPIYGYTF. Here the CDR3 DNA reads TGTGCCAGCAGTTACTCGTTTCCAATCTATGGCTACACCTTC.